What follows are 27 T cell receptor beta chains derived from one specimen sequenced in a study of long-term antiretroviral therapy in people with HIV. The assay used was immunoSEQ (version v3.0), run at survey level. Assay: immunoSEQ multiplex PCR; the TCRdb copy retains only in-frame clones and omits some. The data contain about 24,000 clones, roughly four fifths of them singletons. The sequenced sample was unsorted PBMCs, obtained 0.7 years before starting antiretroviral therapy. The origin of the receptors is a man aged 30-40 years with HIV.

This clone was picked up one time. Here the CDR3 reads CASSLPARRQGGEKLFF. The CDR3 DNA sequence: TGTGCCAGCAGTTTACCTGCCCGCCGACAGGGCGGAGAAAAACTGTTTTTT. The chain carries TRBV28 and TRBJ1-4, with 7 bases lining up with TRBD1. Trimming cost V 2 bases and J 8 bases; bases outside gene matches: 14. Per germline, CDR1 MDHEN and CDR2 SYDVKM. This CDR3 is 17 amino acids long.

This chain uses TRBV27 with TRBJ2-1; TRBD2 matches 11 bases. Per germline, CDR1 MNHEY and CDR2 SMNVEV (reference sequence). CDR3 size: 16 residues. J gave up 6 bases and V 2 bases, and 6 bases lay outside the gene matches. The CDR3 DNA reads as TGTGCCAGCAGTTTAGGCCGTACTAGCGGGAGCAATGAGCAGTTCTTC. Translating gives CASSLGRTSGSNEQFF.

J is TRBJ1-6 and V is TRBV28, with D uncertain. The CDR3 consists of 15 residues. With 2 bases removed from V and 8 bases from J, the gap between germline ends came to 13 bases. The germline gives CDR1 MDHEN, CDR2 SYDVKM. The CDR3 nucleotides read TGTGCCAGCAGTTTAGGCCACAGAAACGATTCACCCCTCCACTTT. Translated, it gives CASSLGHRNDSPLHF.

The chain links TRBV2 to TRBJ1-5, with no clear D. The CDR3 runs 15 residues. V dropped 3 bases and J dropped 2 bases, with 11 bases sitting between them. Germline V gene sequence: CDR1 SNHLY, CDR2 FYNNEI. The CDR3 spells CASSDRRGGNQPQHF. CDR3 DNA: TGTGCCAGCAGTGACAGGCGAGGTGGCAATCAGCCCCAGCATTTT.

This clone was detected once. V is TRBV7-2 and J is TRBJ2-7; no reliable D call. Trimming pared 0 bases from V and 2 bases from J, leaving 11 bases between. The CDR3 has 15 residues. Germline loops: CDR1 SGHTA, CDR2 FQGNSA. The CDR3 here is CASSLAGVPTYEQYF. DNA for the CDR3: TGTGCCAGCAGCTTAGCGGGCGTGCCAACCTACGAGCAGTACTTC.

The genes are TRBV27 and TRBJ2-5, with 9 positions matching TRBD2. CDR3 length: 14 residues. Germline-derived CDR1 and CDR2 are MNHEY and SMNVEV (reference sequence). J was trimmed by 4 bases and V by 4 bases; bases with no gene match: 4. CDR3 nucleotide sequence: TGTGCCAGCAGTTATAGCGGGGGCGGAGAGACCCAGTACTTC. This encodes CASSYSGGGETQYF.

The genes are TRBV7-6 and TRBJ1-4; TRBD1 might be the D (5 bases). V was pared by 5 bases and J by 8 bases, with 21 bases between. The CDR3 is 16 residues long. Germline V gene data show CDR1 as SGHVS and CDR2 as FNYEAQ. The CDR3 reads CASSVGWLGTDEKLFF. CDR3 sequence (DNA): TGTGCCAGCAGCGTAGGATGGCTTGGGACTGACGAAAAACTGTTTTTT.

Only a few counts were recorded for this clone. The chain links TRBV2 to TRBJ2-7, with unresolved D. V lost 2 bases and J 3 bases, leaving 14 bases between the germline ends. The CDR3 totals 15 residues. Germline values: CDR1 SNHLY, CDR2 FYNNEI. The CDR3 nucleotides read TGTGCCAGCAGTGAATTGAGGATTGGACGCTACGAGCAGTACTTC. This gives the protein CASSELRIGRYEQYF.

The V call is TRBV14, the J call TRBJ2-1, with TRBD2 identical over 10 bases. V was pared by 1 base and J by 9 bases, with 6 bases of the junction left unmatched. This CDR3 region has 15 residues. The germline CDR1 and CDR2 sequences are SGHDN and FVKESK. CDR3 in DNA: TGTGCCAGCAGCCAAGCGTCTAGCGGGAGAGGTGAGCAGTTCTTC. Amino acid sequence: CASSQASSGRGEQFF.

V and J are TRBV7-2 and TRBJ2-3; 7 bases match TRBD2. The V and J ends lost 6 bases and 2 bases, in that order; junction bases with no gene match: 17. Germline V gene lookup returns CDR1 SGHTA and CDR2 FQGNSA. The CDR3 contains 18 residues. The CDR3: CASRKRGSAGTNTDTQYF. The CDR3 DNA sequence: TGTGCCAGCAGAAAAAGGGGATCAGCGGGAACGAACACAGATACGCAGTATTTT. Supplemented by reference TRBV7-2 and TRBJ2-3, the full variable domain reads GAGVSQSPSNKVTEKGKDVELRCDPISGHTALYWYRQSLGQGLEFLIYFQGNSAPDKSGLPSDRFSAERTGGSVSTLTIQRTQQEDSAVYLCASRKRGSAGTNTDTQYFGPGTRLTVL.

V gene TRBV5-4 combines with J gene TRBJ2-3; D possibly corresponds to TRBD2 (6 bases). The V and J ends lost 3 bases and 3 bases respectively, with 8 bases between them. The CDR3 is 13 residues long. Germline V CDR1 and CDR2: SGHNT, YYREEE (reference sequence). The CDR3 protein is CASSSGRTDTQYF. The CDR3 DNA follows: TGTGCCAGCAGCTCCGGGAGAACAGATACGCAGTATTTT.

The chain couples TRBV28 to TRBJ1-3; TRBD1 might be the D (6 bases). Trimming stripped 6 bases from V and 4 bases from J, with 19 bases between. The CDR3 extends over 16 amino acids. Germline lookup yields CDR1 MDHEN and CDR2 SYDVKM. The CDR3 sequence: CASRHPSLGAGNTIYF. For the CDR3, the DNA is TGTGCCAGCAGACACCCATCGCTGGGGGCAGGAAACACCATATATTTT.

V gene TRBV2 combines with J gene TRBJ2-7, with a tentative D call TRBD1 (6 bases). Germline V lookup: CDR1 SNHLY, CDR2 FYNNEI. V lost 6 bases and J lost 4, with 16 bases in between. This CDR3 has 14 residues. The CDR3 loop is CASSPDRLLYEQYF. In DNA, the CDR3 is TGTGCCAGCAGCCCAGACAGGTTACTTTACGAGCAGTACTTC. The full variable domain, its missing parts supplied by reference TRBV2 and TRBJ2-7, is EPEVTQTPSHQVTQMGQEVILRCVPISNHLYFYWYRQILGQKVEFLVSFYNNEISEKSEIFDDQFSVERPDGSNFTLKIRSTKLEDSAMYFCASSPDRLLYEQYFGPGTRLTVT.

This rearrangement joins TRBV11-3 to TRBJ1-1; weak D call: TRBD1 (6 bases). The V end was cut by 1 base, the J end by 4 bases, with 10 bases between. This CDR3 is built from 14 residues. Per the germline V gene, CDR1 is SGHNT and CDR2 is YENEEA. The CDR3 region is CASSLAGAGTEAFF. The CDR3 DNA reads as TGTGCCAGCAGCTTAGCAGGGGCGGGCACTGAAGCTTTCTTT.

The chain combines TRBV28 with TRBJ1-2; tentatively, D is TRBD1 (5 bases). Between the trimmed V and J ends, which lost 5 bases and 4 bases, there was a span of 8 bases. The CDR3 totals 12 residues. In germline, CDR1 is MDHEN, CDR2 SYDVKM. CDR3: CASSPQVYGYTF. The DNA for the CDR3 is TGTGCCAGCAGTCCACAGGTCTATGGCTACACCTTC.

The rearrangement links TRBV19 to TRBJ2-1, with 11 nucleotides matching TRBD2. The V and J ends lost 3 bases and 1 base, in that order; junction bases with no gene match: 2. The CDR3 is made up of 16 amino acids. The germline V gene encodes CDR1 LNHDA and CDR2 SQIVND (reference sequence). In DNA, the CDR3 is TGTGCCAGTAGTATCCGACTAGCGGGGTCCTACAATGAGCAGTTCTTC. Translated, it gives CASSIRLAGSYNEQFF.

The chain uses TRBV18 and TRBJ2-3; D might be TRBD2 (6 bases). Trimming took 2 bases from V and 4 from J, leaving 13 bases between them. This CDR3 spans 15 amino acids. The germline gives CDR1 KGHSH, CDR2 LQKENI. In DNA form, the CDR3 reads TGTGCCAGCTCACCAACGGGAGCCCCCCCAGATACGCAGTATTTT. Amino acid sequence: CASSPTGAPPDTQYF.

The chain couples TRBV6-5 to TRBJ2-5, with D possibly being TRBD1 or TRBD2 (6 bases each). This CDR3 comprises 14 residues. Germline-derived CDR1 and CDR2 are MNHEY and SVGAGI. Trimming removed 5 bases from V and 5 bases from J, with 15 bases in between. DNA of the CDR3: TGTGCCAGCAGTGTCAAGGGGGGCTATGAGACCCAGTACTTC. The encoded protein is CASSVKGGYETQYF.

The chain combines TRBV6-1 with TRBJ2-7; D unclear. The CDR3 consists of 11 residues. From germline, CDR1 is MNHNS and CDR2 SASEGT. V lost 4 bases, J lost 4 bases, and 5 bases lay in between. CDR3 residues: CASSVGYEQYF. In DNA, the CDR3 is TGTGCCAGCAGTGTTGGATACGAGCAGTACTTC.

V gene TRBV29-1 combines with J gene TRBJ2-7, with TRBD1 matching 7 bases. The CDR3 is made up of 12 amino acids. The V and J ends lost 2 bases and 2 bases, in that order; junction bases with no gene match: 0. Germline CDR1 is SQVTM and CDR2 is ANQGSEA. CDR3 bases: TGCAGCGTTGAAACAGGGGCCTACGAGCAGTACTTC. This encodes CSVETGAYEQYF.

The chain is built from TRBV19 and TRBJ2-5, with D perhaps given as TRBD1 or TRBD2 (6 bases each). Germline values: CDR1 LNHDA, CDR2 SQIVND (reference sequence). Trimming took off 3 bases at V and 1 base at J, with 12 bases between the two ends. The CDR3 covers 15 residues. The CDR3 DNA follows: TGTGCCAGTAGTATTGGGGGGCCCGGCCAAGAGACCCAGTACTTC. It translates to CASSIGGPGQETQYF.

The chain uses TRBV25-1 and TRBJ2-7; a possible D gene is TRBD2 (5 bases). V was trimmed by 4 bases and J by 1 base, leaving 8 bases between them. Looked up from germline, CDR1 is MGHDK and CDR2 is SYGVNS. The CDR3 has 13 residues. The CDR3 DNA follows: TGTGCCAGCAGTGGCGGGCCGTCCTACGAGCAGTACTTC. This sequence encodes CASSGGPSYEQYF.

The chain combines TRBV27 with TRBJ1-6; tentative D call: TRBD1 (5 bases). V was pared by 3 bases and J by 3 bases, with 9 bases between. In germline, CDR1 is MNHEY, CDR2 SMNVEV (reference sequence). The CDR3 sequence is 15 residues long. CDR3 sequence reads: CASSLGEHYNSPLHF. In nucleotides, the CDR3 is TGTGCCAGCAGTTTGGGGGAGCACTATAATTCACCCCTCCACTTT.

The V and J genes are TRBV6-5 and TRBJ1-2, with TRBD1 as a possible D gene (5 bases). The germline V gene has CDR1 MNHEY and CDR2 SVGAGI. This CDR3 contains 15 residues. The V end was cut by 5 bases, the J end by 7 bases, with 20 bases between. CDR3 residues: CASSTPGRESRGYTF. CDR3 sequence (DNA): TGTGCCAGCAGTACCCCGGGCAGGGAGTCTCGTGGCTACACCTTC.

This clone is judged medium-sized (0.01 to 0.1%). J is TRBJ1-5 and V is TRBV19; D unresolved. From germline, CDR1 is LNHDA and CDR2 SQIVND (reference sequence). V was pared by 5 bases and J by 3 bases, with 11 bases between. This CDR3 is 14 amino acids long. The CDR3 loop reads CASSVREFNQPQHF. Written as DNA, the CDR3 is TGTGCCAGTAGTGTACGGGAATTCAATCAGCCCCAGCATTTT.

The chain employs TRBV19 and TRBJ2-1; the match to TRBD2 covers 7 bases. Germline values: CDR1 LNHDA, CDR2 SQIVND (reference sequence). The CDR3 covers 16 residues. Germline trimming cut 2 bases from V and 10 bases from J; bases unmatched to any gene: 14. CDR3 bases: TGTGCCAGTAGTATATCAGTAGCGGGTTATCGGCTGGAGCAGTTCTTC. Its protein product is CASSISVAGYRLEQFF.

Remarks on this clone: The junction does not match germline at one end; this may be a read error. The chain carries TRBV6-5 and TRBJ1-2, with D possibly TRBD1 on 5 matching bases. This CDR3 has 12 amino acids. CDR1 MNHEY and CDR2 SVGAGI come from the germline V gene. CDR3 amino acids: CATSVGGNGYTF. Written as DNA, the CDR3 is TGTGCCACCAGTGTCGGGGGTAATGGCTACACCTTC.